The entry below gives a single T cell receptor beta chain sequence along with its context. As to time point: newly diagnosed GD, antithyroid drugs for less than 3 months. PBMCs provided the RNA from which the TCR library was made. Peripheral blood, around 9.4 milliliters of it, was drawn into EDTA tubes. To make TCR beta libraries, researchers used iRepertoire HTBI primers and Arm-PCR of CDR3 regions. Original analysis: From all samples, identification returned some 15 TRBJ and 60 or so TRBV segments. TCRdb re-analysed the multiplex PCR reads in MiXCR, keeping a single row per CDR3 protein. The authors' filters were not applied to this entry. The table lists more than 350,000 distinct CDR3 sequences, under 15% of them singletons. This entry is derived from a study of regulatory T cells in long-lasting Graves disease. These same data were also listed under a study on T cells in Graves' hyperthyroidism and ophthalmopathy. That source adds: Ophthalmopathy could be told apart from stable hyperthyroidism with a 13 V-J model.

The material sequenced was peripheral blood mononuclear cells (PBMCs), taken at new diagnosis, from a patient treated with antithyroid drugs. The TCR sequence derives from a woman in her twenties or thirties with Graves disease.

The CDR3 DNA is TGTGCCAGCAGTTTTCGGGGTGCGGGGGGCGGTGGGGCCAACGTCCTGACTTTC. Its translation is CASSFRGAGGGGANVLTF. This chain links TRBV27 with TRBJ2-6; 8 bases are a match to TRBD2. Germline trimming cut 3 bases from V and 3 bases from J; bases unmatched to any gene: 10. The CDR3 loop spans 18 amino acids. Per germline, CDR1 MNHEY and CDR2 SMNVEV (reference sequence).